What follows are 14 T cell receptor beta chains derived from one specimen sequenced in a study of blood T cell repertoires in COVID-19. Clones were sequenced by immunoSEQ multiplex PCR, and TCRdb holds only the in-frame ones, with some missing. The profile shows approximately 280,000 clones, 88% of them singletons. The sample comprised peripheral blood. All receptors derive from a man aged 18 to 29 with active or convalescent COVID-19.

The chain is built from TRBV5-5 and TRBJ1-1; 8 positions agree with TRBD1. This CDR3 has 15 amino acids. In germline, CDR1 is SGHKS, CDR2 YYEKEE (reference sequence). Trimming cost V 0 bases and J 5 bases; bases outside gene matches: 6. The CDR3 coding sequence is TGTGCCAGCAGCTTGGAGTCAGGGGGCAGGACTGAAGCTTTCTTT. It translates to CASSLESGGRTEAFF.

The chain has TRBV12-3 or TRBV12-4 and TRBJ2-3; D unclear. The CDR3 loop spans 12 amino acids. V lost 6 bases, J lost 6 bases, and 10 bases lay in between. This CDR3 is CASSENVDTQYF. In nucleotides, the CDR3 is TGTGCCAGCAGCGAGAATGTTGATACGCAGTATTTT.

V is TRBV2 and J is TRBJ1-2; no clear D gene. This CDR3 spans 14 amino acids. From germline, CDR1 is SNHLY and CDR2 FYNNEI. V was cut by 3 bases and J by 0 bases, with 8 bases left in between. This CDR3 reads CASSDVPPNYGYTF. As DNA, the CDR3 is TGTGCCAGCAGTGACGTCCCTCCTAACTATGGCTACACCTTC.

V is TRBV9 and J is TRBJ2-5, with 9 nucleotides matching TRBD1. The CDR3 spans 18 residues. Germline values: CDR1 SGDLS, CDR2 YYNGEE. After removal of 0 bases from V and 1 base from J, the junction contained 10 bases not matched to a gene. CDR3 in amino acids: CASSVGGKGQGGQETQYF. The CDR3 DNA is TGTGCCAGCAGCGTAGGGGGGAAGGGACAGGGAGGCCAAGAGACCCAGTACTTC.

This clone turned up a few times. V and J are TRBV9 and TRBJ1-1; 7 nucleotides align to TRBD1. Germline V CDR1 and CDR2: SGDLS, YYNGEE. CDR3 length: 16 amino acids. V was pared by 1 base and J by 2 bases, with 8 bases of the junction left unmatched. The CDR3 nucleotides read TGTGCCAGCAGCGTAACCACAGGGGACTTTAACACTGAAGCTTTCTTT. Translation: CASSVTTGDFNTEAFF.

This rearrangement joins TRBV5-1 to TRBJ2-7, with 10 bases identical to TRBD1. The ends lost 3 bases at V and 2 bases at J; junction bases unmatched: 5. The CDR3 runs to 15 residues. Germline CDR1 reads SGHRS; CDR2 reads YFSETQ. This CDR3 is CASSSSGTGAYEQYF. CDR3 nucleotide sequence: TGCGCCAGCAGCTCTTCCGGGACAGGGGCCTACGAGCAGTACTTC.

The chain uses TRBV4-2 and TRBJ2-3; 8 nucleotides agree with TRBD2. V dropped 3 bases and J dropped 5; count of bases not matched to a gene: 13. The germline gives CDR1 LGHNA, CDR2 YNFKEQ. The CDR3 runs to 17 residues. CDR3 in amino acids: CASSQRANGGAGDTQYF. Here the CDR3 DNA reads TGTGCCAGCAGCCAGAGGGCTAACGGGGGGGCAGGAGATACGCAGTATTTT.

The chain employs TRBV9 and TRBJ2-5; D is possibly TRBD2 (5 bases). This CDR3 comprises 16 residues. In germline, CDR1 is SGDLS, CDR2 YYNGEE. Trimming left V 3 bases short and J 3 bases short, with 18 bases between. This chain's CDR3 is CASSDPDSLLEETQYF. Written as DNA, the CDR3 is TGTGCCAGCAGCGACCCGGACTCCCTACTTGAAGAGACCCAGTACTTC.

The J gene is TRBJ1-2, the V gene TRBV6-5, with 12 bases that match TRBD1. CDR1 is MNHEY, CDR2 SVGAGI, per germline. CDR3 length equals 16 residues. Germline trimming cut 4 bases from V and 3 bases from J; bases unmatched to any gene: 6. The CDR3 coding sequence is TGTGCCAGCAGTTTAATCGGGACAGGGGGCGACTATGGCTACACCTTC. It translates to CASSLIGTGGDYGYTF.

This sequence joins TRBV5-1 and TRBJ2-1; 9 bases match TRBD1. The V gene end was trimmed by 4 bases and the J gene end by 3 bases; junction bases not matched to a gene: 8. The CDR3 has 16 amino acids. Germline CDR1 is SGHRS and CDR2 is YFSETQ. For the CDR3, the DNA is TGCGCCAGCAGCACTTCCGGGACAGGGAGCTACAATGAGCAGTTCTTC. This encodes CASSTSGTGSYNEQFF.

J is TRBJ1-4 and V is TRBV6-5; D gene unclear. This CDR3 has 14 amino acids. Per the germline V gene, CDR1 is MNHEY and CDR2 is SVGAGI. Trimming pared 4 bases from V and 0 bases from J, leaving 6 bases between. The CDR3 DNA reads as TGTGCCAGCAGTTCAGAAGCAACTAATGAAAAACTGTTTTTT. This encodes CASSSEATNEKLFF.

The J gene is TRBJ1-2, the V gene TRBV27; no reliable D call. The V end lost 3 bases, the J end lost 0 bases, and 11 bases lay between the germline ends. The CDR3 consists of 15 residues. In germline, CDR1 is MNHEY, CDR2 SMNVEV (reference sequence). DNA of the CDR3: TGTGCCAGCAGTTTCTTTAGCCCTCCTAACTATGGCTACACCTTC. Its translation: CASSFFSPPNYGYTF.

V and J are TRBV6-5 and TRBJ1-1; 10 nucleotides line up with TRBD1. The CDR3 has 14 amino acids. V lost 5 bases to trimming and J lost 4 bases; unmatched junction nucleotides: 4. Germline V gives CDR1 MNHEY, CDR2 SVGAGI. This CDR3 is CASSIRTGGTEAFF. As DNA, the CDR3 is TGTGCCAGCAGTATCCGGACAGGGGGCACTGAAGCTTTCTTT.

The chain is built from TRBV29-1 and TRBJ2-1; 10 bases map to TRBD2. Trimming cost V 3 bases and J 4 bases; bases outside gene matches: 3. Germline CDR1 is SQVTM and CDR2 is ANQGSEA. This CDR3 contains 14 residues. The CDR3 reads CSVDERGGYNEQFF. Here the CDR3 DNA reads TGCAGCGTTGATGAGCGGGGGGGGTACAATGAGCAGTTCTTC.